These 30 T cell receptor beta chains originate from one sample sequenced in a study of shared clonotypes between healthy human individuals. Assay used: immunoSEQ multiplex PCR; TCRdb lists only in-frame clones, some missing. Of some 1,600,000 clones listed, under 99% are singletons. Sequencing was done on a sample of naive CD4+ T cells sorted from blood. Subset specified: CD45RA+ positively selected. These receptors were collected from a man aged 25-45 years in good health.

The CDR3 DNA reads as TGTGCCAGCAGCCGAGGACAGTACAATGAGCAGTTCTTC. Residues: CASSRGQYNEQFF. This chain joins TRBV7-2 and TRBJ2-1; a weak D match, TRBD1 (6 bases). CDR3 length equals 13 residues. CDR1 is SGHTA and CDR2 is FQGNSA in the germline V gene. V lost 5 bases, J lost 4 bases, and 9 bases lay in between.

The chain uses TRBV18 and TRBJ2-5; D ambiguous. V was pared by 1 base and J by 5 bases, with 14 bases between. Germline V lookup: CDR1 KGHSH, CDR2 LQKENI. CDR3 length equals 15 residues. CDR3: CASSPRSEAGETQYF. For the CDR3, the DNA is TGTGCCAGCTCACCACGGTCAGAGGCTGGGGAGACCCAGTACTTC.

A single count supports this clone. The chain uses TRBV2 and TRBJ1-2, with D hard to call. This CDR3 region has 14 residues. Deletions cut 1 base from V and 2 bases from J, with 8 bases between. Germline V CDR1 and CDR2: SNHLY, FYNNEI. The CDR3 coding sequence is TGTGCCAGCAGTGAAGGGTTACAGAACTATGGCTACACCTTC. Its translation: CASSEGLQNYGYTF.

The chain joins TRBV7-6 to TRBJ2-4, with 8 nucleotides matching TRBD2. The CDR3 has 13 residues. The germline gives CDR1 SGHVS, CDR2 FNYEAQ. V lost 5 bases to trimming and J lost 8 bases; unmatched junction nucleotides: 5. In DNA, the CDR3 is TGTGCCAGCAGCCTCCGGGGGGGCGACATTCAGTACTTC. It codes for CASSLRGGDIQYF.

CDR3 protein: CASSAGTGFSGANVLTF. The CDR3 region has the DNA TGTGCCAGCAGTGCCGGGACAGGGTTTTCTGGGGCCAACGTCCTGACTTTC. J is TRBJ2-6 and V is TRBV28; TRBD1 agrees at 9 bases. V was pared by 5 bases and J by 1 base, with 6 bases of the junction left unmatched. This CDR3 comprises 17 residues. Germline-derived CDR1 and CDR2 are MDHEN and SYDVKM.

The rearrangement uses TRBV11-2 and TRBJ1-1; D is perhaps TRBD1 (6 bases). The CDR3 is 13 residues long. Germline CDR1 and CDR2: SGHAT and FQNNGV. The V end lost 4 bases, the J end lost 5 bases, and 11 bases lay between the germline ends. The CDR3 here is CASSSRGRTEAFF. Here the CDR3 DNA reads TGTGCCAGCAGCTCCAGGGGCAGGACTGAAGCTTTCTTT. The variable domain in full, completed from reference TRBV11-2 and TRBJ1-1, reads EAGVAQSPRYKIIEKRQSVAFWCNPISGHATLYWYQQILGQGPKLLIQFQNNGVVDDSQLPKDRFSAERLKGVDSTLKIQPAKLEDSAVYLCASSSRGRTEAFFGQGTRLTVV.

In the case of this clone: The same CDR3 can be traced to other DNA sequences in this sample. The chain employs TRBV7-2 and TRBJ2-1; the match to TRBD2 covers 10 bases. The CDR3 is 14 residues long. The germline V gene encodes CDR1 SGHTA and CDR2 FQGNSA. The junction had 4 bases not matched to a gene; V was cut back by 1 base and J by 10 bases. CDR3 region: CASSLGLAGGEQFF. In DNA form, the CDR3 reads TGTGCCAGCAGCTTAGGACTAGCGGGTGGGGAGCAGTTCTTC.

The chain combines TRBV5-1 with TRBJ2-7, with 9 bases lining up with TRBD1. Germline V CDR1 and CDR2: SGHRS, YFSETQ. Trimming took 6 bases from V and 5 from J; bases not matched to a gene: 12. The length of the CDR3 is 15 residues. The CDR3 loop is CASNLLTGGSDEQYF. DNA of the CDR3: TGCGCCAGCAACTTACTGACAGGGGGTAGCGACGAGCAGTACTTC.

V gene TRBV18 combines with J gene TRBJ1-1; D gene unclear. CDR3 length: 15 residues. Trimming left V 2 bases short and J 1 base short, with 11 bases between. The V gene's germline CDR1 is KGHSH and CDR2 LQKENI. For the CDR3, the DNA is TGTGCCAGCTCACCAATTCCCGTTGAGAACACTGAAGCTTTCTTT. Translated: CASSPIPVENTEAFF.

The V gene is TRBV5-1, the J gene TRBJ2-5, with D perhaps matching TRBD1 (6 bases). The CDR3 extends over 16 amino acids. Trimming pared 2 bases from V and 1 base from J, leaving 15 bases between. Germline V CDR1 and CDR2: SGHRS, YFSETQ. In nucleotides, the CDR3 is TGCGCCAGCAGCTTATGGGCAGGGGCGACCCAAGAGACCCAGTACTTC. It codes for CASSLWAGATQETQYF. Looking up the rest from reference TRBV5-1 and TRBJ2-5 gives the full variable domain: KAGVTQTPRYLIKTRGQQVTLSCSPISGHRSVSWYQQTPGQGLQFLFEYFSETQRNKGNFPGRFSGRQFSNSRSEMNVSTLELGDSALYLCASSLWAGATQETQYFGPGTRLLVL.

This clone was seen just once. The CDR3 loop reads CASSLDRRDRTGDEQFF. The CDR3 DNA is TGTGCCAGCAGCTTGGACCGTCGGGACAGGACCGGCGATGAGCAGTTCTTC. The chain links TRBV5-6 to TRBJ2-1, with 8 nucleotides matching TRBD1. This CDR3 spans 17 amino acids. Per the germline V gene, CDR1 is SGHDT and CDR2 is YYEEEE. V was pared by 0 bases and J by 8 bases, with 13 bases of the junction left unmatched.

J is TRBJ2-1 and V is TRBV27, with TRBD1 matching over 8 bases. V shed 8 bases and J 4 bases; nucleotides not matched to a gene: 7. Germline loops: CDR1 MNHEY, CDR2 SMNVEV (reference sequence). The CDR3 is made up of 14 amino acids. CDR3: CASHRQGIYNEQFF. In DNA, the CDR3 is TGTGCCAGCCATAGACAGGGGATATACAATGAGCAGTTCTTC.

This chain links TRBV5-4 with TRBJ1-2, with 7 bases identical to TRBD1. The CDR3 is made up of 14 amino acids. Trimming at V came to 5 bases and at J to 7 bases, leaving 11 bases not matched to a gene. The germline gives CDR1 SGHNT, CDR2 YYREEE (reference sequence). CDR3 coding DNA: TGTGCCAGCAGTTCCATCAAAGGGGGCTTTGGCTACACCTTC. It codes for CASSSIKGGFGYTF. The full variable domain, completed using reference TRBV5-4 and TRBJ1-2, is ETGVTQSPTHLIKTRGQQVTLRCSSQSGHNTVSWYQQALGQGPQFIFQYYREEENGRGNFPPRFSGLQFPNYSSELNVNALELDDSALYLCASSSIKGGFGYTFGSGTRLTVV.

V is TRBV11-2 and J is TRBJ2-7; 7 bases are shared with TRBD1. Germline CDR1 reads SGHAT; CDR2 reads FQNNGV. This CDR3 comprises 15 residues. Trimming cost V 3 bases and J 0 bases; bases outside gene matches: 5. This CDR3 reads CASSFDRALSYEQYF. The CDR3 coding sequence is TGTGCCAGCAGCTTTGACAGGGCCCTCTCCTACGAGCAGTACTTC. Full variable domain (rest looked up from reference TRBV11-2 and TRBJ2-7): EAGVAQSPRYKIIEKRQSVAFWCNPISGHATLYWYQQILGQGPKLLIQFQNNGVVDDSQLPKDRFSAERLKGVDSTLKIQPAKLEDSAVYLCASSFDRALSYEQYFGPGTRLTVT.

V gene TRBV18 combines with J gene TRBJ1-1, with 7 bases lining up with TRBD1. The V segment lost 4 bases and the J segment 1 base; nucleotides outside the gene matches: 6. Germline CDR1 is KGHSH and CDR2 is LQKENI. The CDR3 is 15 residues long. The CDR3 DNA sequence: TGTGCCAGCTCACGCCGGGGACAGTCGAACACTGAAGCTTTCTTT. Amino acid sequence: CASSRRGQSNTEAFF. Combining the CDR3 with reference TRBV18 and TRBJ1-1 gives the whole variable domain NAGVMQNPRHLVRRRGQEARLRCSPMKGHSHVYWYRQLPEEGLKFMVYLQKENIIDESGMPKERFSAEFPKEGPSILRIQQVVRGDSAAYFCASSRRGQSNTEAFFGQGTRLTVV.

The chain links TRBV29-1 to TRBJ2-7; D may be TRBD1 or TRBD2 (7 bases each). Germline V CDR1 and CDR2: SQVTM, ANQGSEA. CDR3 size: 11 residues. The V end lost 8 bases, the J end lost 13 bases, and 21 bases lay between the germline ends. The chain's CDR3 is CSYLGPGGVYF. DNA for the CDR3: TGCAGCTACCTCGGCCCAGGGGGGGTATACTTC.

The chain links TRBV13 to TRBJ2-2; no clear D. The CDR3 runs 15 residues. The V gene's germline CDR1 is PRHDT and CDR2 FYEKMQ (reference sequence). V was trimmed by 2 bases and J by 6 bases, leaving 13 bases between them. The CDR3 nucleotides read TGTGCCAGCAGCTTACGTGCTGGTATGGCCGGGGAGCTGTTTTTT. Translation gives CASSLRAGMAGELFF.

DNA for the CDR3: TGTGCCAGCAGTCGGTCAGGGGTGGATCTGTTTTTT. Encoded protein: CASSRSGVDLFF. This chain joins TRBV6-5 and TRBJ1-4, with TRBD1 as a possible D gene (6 bases). V was pared by 5 bases and J by 14 bases, with 15 bases between. Germline lookup yields CDR1 MNHEY and CDR2 SVGAGI. CDR3 size: 12 residues.

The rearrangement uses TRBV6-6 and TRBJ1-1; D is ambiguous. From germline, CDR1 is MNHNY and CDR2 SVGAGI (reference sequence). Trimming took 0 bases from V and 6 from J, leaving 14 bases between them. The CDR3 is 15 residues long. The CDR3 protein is CASSYSRLGSPEAFF. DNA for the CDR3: TGTGCCAGCAGTTACTCCAGGCTGGGGAGTCCTGAAGCTTTCTTT.

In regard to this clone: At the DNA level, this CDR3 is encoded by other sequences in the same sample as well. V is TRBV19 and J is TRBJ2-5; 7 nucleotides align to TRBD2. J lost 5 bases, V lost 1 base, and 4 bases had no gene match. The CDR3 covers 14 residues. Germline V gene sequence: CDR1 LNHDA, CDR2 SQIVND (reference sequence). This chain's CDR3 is CASSIGRGGETQYF. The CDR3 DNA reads TGTGCCAGTAGTATAGGTCGGGGAGGGGAGACCCAGTACTTC.

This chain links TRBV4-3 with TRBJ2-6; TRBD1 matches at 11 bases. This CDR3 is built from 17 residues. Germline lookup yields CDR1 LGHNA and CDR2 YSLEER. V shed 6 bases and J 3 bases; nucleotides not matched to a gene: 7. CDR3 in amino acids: CASSLDRGLYGANVLTF. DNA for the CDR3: TGCGCCAGCAGTTTGGACAGGGGGCTATATGGGGCCAACGTCCTGACTTTC.

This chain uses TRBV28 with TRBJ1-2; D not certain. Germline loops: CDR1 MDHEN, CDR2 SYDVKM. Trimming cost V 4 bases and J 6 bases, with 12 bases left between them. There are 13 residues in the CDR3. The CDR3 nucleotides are TGTGCCAGCAGTTACAGATCAACACATGGCTACACCTTC. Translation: CASSYRSTHGYTF.

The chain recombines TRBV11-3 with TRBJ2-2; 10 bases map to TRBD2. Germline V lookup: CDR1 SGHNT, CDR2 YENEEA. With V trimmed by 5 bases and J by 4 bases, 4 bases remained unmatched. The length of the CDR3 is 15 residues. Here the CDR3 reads CASSSGRAGTGELFF. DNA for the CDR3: TGTGCCAGCAGCAGCGGGAGGGCTGGCACCGGGGAGCTGTTTTTT.

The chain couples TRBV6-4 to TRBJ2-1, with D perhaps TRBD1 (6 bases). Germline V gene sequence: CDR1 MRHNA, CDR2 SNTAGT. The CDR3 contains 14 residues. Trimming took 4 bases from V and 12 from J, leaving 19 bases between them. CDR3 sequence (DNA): TGTGCCAGCAGTGCCATTACAGGGAAGTATCCGCAGTTCTTC. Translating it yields CASSAITGKYPQFF.

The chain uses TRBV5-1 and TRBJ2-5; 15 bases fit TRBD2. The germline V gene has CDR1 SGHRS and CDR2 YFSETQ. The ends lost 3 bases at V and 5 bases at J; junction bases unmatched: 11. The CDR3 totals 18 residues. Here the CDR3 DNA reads TGCGCCAGCAGCTACGTCGGACTAGCGGGAGGGGTTCGGGAGACCCAGTACTTC. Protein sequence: CASSYVGLAGGVRETQYF.

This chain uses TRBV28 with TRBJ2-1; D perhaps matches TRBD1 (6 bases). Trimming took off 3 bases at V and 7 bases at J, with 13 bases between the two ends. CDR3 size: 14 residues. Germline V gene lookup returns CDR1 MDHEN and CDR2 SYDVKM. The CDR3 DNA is TGTGCCAGCAGTTTCCCCACAGGGTTAAATGAGCAGTTCTTC. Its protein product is CASSFPTGLNEQFF.

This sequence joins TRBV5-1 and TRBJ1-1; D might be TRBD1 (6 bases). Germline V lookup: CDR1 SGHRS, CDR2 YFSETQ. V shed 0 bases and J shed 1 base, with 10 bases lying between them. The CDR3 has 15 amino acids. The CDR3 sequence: CASSLVTGTNTEAFF. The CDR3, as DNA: TGCGCCAGCAGCTTGGTTACAGGGACGAACACTGAAGCTTTCTTT.

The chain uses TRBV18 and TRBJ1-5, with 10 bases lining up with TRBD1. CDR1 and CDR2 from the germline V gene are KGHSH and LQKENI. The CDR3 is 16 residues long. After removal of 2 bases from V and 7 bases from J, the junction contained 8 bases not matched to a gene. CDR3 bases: TGTGCCAGCTCACCATGGGCAGGACAGGGGGTCCAGCCCCAGCATTTT. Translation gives CASSPWAGQGVQPQHF.

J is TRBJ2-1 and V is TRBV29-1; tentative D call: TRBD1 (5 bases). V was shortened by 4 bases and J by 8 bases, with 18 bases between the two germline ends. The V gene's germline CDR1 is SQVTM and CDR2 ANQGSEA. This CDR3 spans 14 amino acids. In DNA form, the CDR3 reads TGCAGCGTTGTGGCCCCCGGCAGGGCCTATGAGCAGTTCTTC. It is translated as CSVVAPGRAYEQFF.

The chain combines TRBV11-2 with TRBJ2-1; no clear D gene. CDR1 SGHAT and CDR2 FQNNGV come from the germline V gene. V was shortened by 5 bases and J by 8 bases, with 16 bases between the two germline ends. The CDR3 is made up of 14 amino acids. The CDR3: CASSPPNPWHEQFF. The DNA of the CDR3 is TGTGCCAGCAGCCCCCCCAACCCTTGGCATGAGCAGTTCTTC.